The TCR beta chain described here comes from a study of cytomegalovirus exposure and HLA in healthy donors. Points from the study as a whole: The study flagged about 150 TCR beta chains as cytomegalovirus-associated. CMV serostatus alone was available as immune exposure information. TCR beta sequences reportedly predicted the HLA-A and HLA-B alleles of most subjects accurately. Across donors, sequencing depth was assumed by presence/absence analyses to be roughly uniform.

Comments on this clone: Its target is unknown.

Per germline, CDR1 SGHDN and CDR2 FVKESK. The CDR3 loop spans 15 amino acids. The ends were cut back, 2 bases at V and 4 bases at J, with 14 bases in the middle. 13 Jbeta primers and 60 Vbeta primers were used for the PCR. Clones were read by immunoSEQ multiplex PCR, and TCRdb kept only the in-frame ones, dropping some. The sample contains roughly 150,000 clones, roughly 88% of which appear only once. Material for sequencing was PBMCs. This clonotype was sampled from a boy aged 2 to 10 in good health and CMV-seronegative. This sequence joins TRBV14 and TRBJ1-1; possible D gene TRBD1, 6 bases. CDR3: CASSQLGQSSTEAFF. The CDR3, as DNA: TGTGCCAGCAGCCAACTTGGACAGTCGAGCACTGAAGCTTTCTTT.